The T cell receptor (beta chain) described here comes from a study of vaccination effects on CD4 cells after COVID-19 (dated 2022 in TCRdb). Background for the entire study: Each participant received two doses of an mRNA SARS-CoV-2 vaccine, either BNT162b2 or mRNA-1273. The study compared SARS-CoV-2 spike-specific CD4+ TCR repertoires before and after mRNA vaccination in COVID-19 convalescent patients and infection-naive vaccine recipients. Altogether, over 9 COVID-19 convalescent patients and a few SARS-CoV-2-naive healthy vaccine recipients made up the full study. In the study, cultures from other donors were sequenced using the Oncomine TCR Beta short-read assay on an Illumina iSeq 100.

Broader findings and caveats from the paper: In healthy vaccine recipients, vaccine-induced clones were almost all SARS-CoV-2 mono-reactive, with only 1 of 255 cross-reactive with common cold coronaviruses. At late post-vaccination timepoints, both infection-induced and vaccine-induced clones showed marked clonal contraction, consistent with waning T cell responses. Limitations of the study were the small number of convalescent patients and the absence of early post-infection timepoints.

Library preparation was by the immunoSEQ multiplex PCR assay. DNA from the cultured, isolated CD4+ T cells was subjected to TCR beta CDR3 sequencing. From the authors' description of their analysis: The analysis removed non-productive TCR sequences, trimmed reads to the CDR3 region, and retained only CDR3s that were 7 or more amino acids long. The MANAFEST web app was used to identify antigen-specific clonotypes by comparing expansion in peptide wells with expansion in reference cultures. To count as positive, a clone had to show expansion at FDR<0.05 compared with the reference and with all other wells, an odds ratio above 5, and a frequency above 0.1% in two replicate wells. A clonotype was defined as cross-reactive if the clonotype was significantly expanded both in SARS-CoV-2 spike wells and in at least one common cold coronavirus spike condition. CDR3 similarity was assessed by Levenshtein distance with the stringdist R package, and unrooted trees were built with ape in R 3.6.1. Held by TCRdb, this immuneACCESS table contains in-frame sequences only and omits some clones. Under half of the omission traces to an unresolved V gene where checked; the cause of the rest is unknown. The DNA was the basis for D and trimming; V, J and clone size are from that table. The sample table records some 52,000 clones; 75% to 80% of these occur just once. The leading ten clones occupy 5% to 6.5% of the sample.

To identify antigen-specific CD4+ T cell clonotypes by their expansion, the ViraFEST assay first stimulated PBMC with viral peptide pools and then applied TCR sequencing. After roughly 11 days of culture, CD4+ T cells were isolated with the EasySep CD4+ T cell isolation kit. The absence of prior SARS-CoV-2 infection in healthy vaccine recipients was confirmed by negative nucleocapsid antibodies before and after vaccination. Each well held roughly 2 million PBMC cultured in IMDM containing roughly 4.9% human AB serum, roughly 9.6 IU/ml IL-2 and gentamicin, along with around 11 ug/ml peptides. On days 3 and 7, half of the culture medium was replaced with fresh IL-2-containing medium. Each peptide stimulation condition was cultured in triplicate wells unless otherwise noted. Using Ficoll-Paque Plus gradient centrifugation, PBMC were separated from whole blood and then either used fresh or cryopreserved at -140C. The overlapping peptide pools covered the spike proteins of SARS-CoV-2 and of the common cold coronaviruses HCoV-NL63, HCoV-OC43 and HCoV-229E. Genomic DNA was extracted from cultured CD4+ T cells with the QIAamp micro DNA kit.

As encoded in the germline V gene, CDR1 is SGHRS while CDR2 is YFSETQ. The CDR3 runs 13 residues from the cysteine to the phenylalanine. The DNA shown is the 39-base CDR3, in frame from base 1. Trimming at the junction amounts to 0 bases on V and 5 bases on J, and the germline ends lie 8 bases apart. As to this clone: The target of this receptor is not known. No much larger clone exists at a distance of one base, and base qualities are not known.

The source was CD4+ T cells from PBMCs cultured with HCoV-OC43 spike peptides, collected before COVID-19 vaccination. The sample's cell subset or site label is to be understood as: HCoV-OC43 spike overlapping peptide pool stimulation. The V and J genes are TRBV5-1 and TRBJ1-2, with the D gene not clear enough to name. The source of this sequence is a human donor who received a COVID-19 vaccine. The DNA sequence is given as TGCGCCAGCAGCTTGGTCCGGATTTATGGCTACACCTTC. Its protein is CASSLVRIYGYTF.